What follows are 19 T cell receptor beta chains derived from one specimen sequenced in a study of blood T cell repertoires in COVID-19. Sequenced by immunoSEQ multiplex PCR; TCRdb stores in-frame clones only, minus some. The sample holds 120,000 or so clones, 85% to 90% seen once. The specimen was peripheral blood. All receptors derive from a man aged 45-65 years with acute or convalescent COVID-19.

The chain carries TRBV30 and TRBJ1-4; D is unclear. V lost 2 bases and J lost 8, with 9 bases in between. The CDR3 extends over 12 amino acids. Looked up from germline, CDR1 is GTSNPN and CDR2 is SVGIG (reference sequence). This chain's CDR3 is CAWSSATEKLFF. As DNA, the CDR3 is TGTGCCTGGAGTTCGGCGACAGAAAAACTGTTTTTT.

The chain employs TRBV9 and TRBJ2-2; 11 bases match TRBD2. Per germline, CDR1 SGDLS and CDR2 YYNGEE. The CDR3 runs 17 residues. The ends lost 1 base at V and 3 bases at J; junction bases unmatched: 5. The CDR3 reads CASSVSLAGAHTGELFF. For the CDR3, the DNA is TGTGCCAGCAGCGTATCACTAGCGGGAGCCCACACCGGGGAGCTGTTTTTT. The variable domain in full, completed from reference TRBV9 and TRBJ2-2, reads DSGVTQTPKHLITATGQRVTLRCSPRSGDLSVYWYQQSLDQGLQFLIQYYNGEERAKGNILERFSAQQFPDLHSELNLSSLELGDSALYFCASSVSLAGAHTGELFFGEGSRLTVL.

The V call is TRBV11-3, the J call TRBJ1-1; 9 nucleotides match TRBD1. V shed 1 base, J shed 6 bases, and the junction held 6 bases outside the gene matches. The CDR3 totals 15 residues. Looked up from germline, CDR1 is SGHNT and CDR2 is YENEEA. In DNA, the CDR3 is TGTGCCAGCAGCTTAGGGGGGACAGGGCACGCTGAAGCTTTCTTT. This encodes CASSLGGTGHAEAFF.

This chain connects TRBV3-1 (or the pseudogene TRBV3-2) to TRBJ1-3; TRBD1 agrees at 12 bases. There are 15 residues in the CDR3. Trimming at V came to 1 base and at J to 7 bases, leaving 2 bases not matched to a gene. CDR1 and CDR2 from the germline V gene are LGHDT and YNNKEL (reference sequence). The CDR3 loop is CASSQGGQGANTIYF. CDR3 DNA: TGTGCCAGCAGCCAAGGGGGACAGGGGGCGAACACCATATATTTT.

The chain combines TRBV30 with TRBJ2-2; 10 positions agree with TRBD2. The germline gives CDR1 GTSNPN, CDR2 SVGIG (reference sequence). V shed 8 bases, J shed 3 bases, and the junction held 9 bases outside the gene matches. The CDR3 is made up of 15 amino acids. The CDR3 DNA sequence: TGTGCCGGGGGCCGGCTAGCGGGAGACACCGGGGAGCTGTTTTTT. Encoded protein: CAGGRLAGDTGELFF.

V and J are TRBV27 and TRBJ2-6; 8 bases map to TRBD1. CDR3 size: 18 residues. Germline assignment: CDR1 MNHEY and CDR2 SMNVEV (reference sequence). V shed 5 bases, J shed 0 bases, and the junction held 9 bases outside the gene matches. As DNA, the CDR3 is TGTGCCAGCAGTGCCCCGGGACAGGAAATCTCTGGGGCCAACGTCCTGACTTTC. The encoded protein is CASSAPGQEISGANVLTF.

This clone appeared once. The chain joins TRBV5-1 to TRBJ1-1; tentatively, D is TRBD1 (5 bases). Germline values: CDR1 SGHRS, CDR2 YFSETQ. V lost 3 bases and J lost 6, with 12 bases in between. This CDR3 region has 13 residues. The CDR3 DNA reads TGCGCCAGCAGCTGGGGGGAGGAAGCTGAAGCTTTCTTT. This gives the protein CASSWGEEAEAFF.

This clone turned up a few times. Other nucleotide sequences in the sample specify the same CDR3. The V gene is TRBV7-2, the J gene TRBJ2-1; D might be TRBD1 (5 bases). The ends were cut back, 3 bases at V and 0 bases at J, with 9 bases in the middle. CDR1 and CDR2 from the germline V gene are SGHTA and FQGNSA. This CDR3 has 15 residues. The CDR3 DNA reads as TGTGCCAGCAGCTTCGGGCAGGGCTCCTACAATGAGCAGTTCTTC. This gives the protein CASSFGQGSYNEQFF.

This clone appeared once. CDR3 DNA: TGTGCCAGCAGCTTGTGGTGGGAGGGCCTGGAGACCCAGTACTTC. Translated, it gives CASSLWWEGLETQYF. This chain connects TRBV5-5 to TRBJ2-5, with 7 nucleotides matching TRBD2. CDR1 is SGHKS and CDR2 is YYEKEE in the germline V gene (reference sequence). This CDR3 is 15 amino acids long. Germline trimming cut 1 base from V and 5 bases from J; bases unmatched to any gene: 8.

The V gene is TRBV7-9, the J gene TRBJ2-5, with D hard to call. Germline V gives CDR1 SEHNR, CDR2 FQNEAQ (reference sequence). This CDR3 spans 16 amino acids. Trimming removed 4 bases from V and 1 base from J, with 16 bases in between. CDR3 residues: CASSSLYDNLQETQYF. In nucleotides, the CDR3 is TGTGCCAGCAGCTCCTTGTATGACAACCTCCAAGAGACCCAGTACTTC.

The chain joins TRBV2 to TRBJ1-1; 9 bases are shared with TRBD1. Germline V gene lookup returns CDR1 SNHLY and CDR2 FYNNEI. V lost 1 base to trimming and J lost 5 bases; unmatched junction nucleotides: 11. The CDR3 is 17 amino acids. For the CDR3, the DNA is TGTGCCAGCAGTGAAGTGGGAGGGACAGGGAAAGGAACTGAAGCTTTCTTT. As protein: CASSEVGGTGKGTEAFF.

The gene calls are TRBV6-5 and TRBJ1-2; possible D gene TRBD1, 6 bases. From germline, CDR1 is MNHEY and CDR2 SVGAGI. The CDR3 is 13 residues long. Trimming cost V 6 bases and J 3 bases, with 11 bases left between them. The CDR3 region has the DNA TGTGCCAGCAGCAGGGGTTCTGACTATGGCTACACCTTC. It yields the protein CASSRGSDYGYTF.

The rearrangement uses TRBV11-3 and TRBJ2-5, with D perhaps matching TRBD2 (6 bases). V gave up 2 bases and J gave up 5 bases, with 15 bases separating them. Germline CDR1 is SGHNT and CDR2 is YENEEA. This CDR3 has 15 amino acids. CDR3 sequence (DNA): TGTGCCAGCAGCTTACTTTCCGGGAGAGGGGAGACCCAGTACTTC. This codes for CASSLLSGRGETQYF.

The chain is built from TRBV5-1 and TRBJ1-2; D possibly corresponds to TRBD1 (5 bases). Trimming took 4 bases from V and 5 from J, leaving 9 bases between them. Germline loops: CDR1 SGHRS, CDR2 YFSETQ. CDR3 length equals 12 residues. Here the CDR3 DNA reads TGCGCCAGCAGCCCAGACAGTTATGGCTACACCTTC. This translates into CASSPDSYGYTF.

The J gene is TRBJ2-5, the V gene TRBV29-1; 8 nucleotides match TRBD1. Germline V gives CDR1 SQVTM, CDR2 ANQGSEA. V dropped 3 bases and J dropped 7; count of bases not matched to a gene: 7. The CDR3 runs 13 residues. CDR3: CSVDPGGLGTQYF. CDR3 nucleotide sequence: TGCAGCGTTGATCCAGGGGGCCTGGGGACCCAGTACTTC.

The chain joins TRBV25-1 to TRBJ1-6; D uncertain. Germline V lookup: CDR1 MGHDK, CDR2 SYGVNS. The CDR3 covers 13 residues. The V and J ends lost 2 bases and 17 bases respectively, with 16 bases between them. The CDR3 bases are TGTGCCAGCAGTGAACCGGGTAGGAACGTCATCCACTTT. Translated, it gives CASSEPGRNVIHF.

The gene calls are TRBV14 and TRBJ2-4; D unresolved. V lost 0 bases, J lost 7 bases, and 10 bases lay in between. This CDR3 region has 14 residues. The germline CDR1 and CDR2 sequences are SGHDN and FVKESK. The CDR3 sequence: CASSQDPVGNIQYF. The CDR3 nucleotides are TGTGCCAGCAGCCAAGACCCCGTCGGTAACATTCAGTACTTC.

V and J are TRBV2 and TRBJ2-5; D may be TRBD2 (6 bases). The germline V and J ends were trimmed by 4 bases and 6 bases, with 15 bases remaining between them. Germline values: CDR1 SNHLY, CDR2 FYNNEI. This CDR3 contains 14 residues. The CDR3 DNA reads TGTGCCAGCAGTGTGGGAGGACTACCCCAGACCCAGTACTTC. The encoded protein is CASSVGGLPQTQYF.

V is TRBV5-1 and J is TRBJ1-5; a possible D gene is TRBD1 (6 bases). V lost 3 bases, J lost 11 bases, and 18 bases lay in between. Germline V gene lookup returns CDR1 SGHRS and CDR2 YFSETQ. The CDR3 is 14 residues long. In nucleotides, the CDR3 is TGCGCCAGCAGCTCGGAGGACAGCGGTACAGCCCAGCATTTT. The encoded protein is CASSSEDSGTAQHF.